These T cell receptor beta chains were read from a single sample in a study of CD8 T cells in ankylosing spondylitis. TCRdb reprocessed the 5' RACE reads with MiXCR, giving one entry per CDR3 protein. Found here are around 770,000 distinct CDR3 sequences, roughly 12% of them singletons; the top ten hold just over 0.5%. The specimen sequenced was blood, either unsorted or a sorted T cell fraction (not recorded which). These receptors were collected from a male donor with ankylosing spondylitis. Both conserved end residues are part of each CDR3. The D gene is left open where the match is weak. Size tells how often a clone was seen (once, few, many) or the class of an expanded clone, and some rows leave it out.

d_call j_call clone_size v_call cdr3_nt cdr3_aa
TRBD1 TRBJ1-5 - TRBV10-3 TGTGCCATCACCCCGGACAGGGGGGTCCAGCCCCAGCATTTT CAITPDRGVQPQHF
TRBD2 TRBJ2-5 - TRBV2 TGTGCCAGCGGGACTAGCGGGGGGGGAGAGACCCAGTACTTC CASGTSGGGETQYF
TRBD2 TRBJ2-1 few TRBV11-1 TGTGCCAGCATCCTAAGGAAGGGACTAGCGGGGGAAAACAATGAGCAGTTCTTC CASILRKGLAGENNEQFF
TRBD1 TRBJ1-2 - TRBV20-1 TGCAGTGCTCAGACGACAGGGGCAGATGGCTACACCTTC CSAQTTGADGYTF
- TRBJ1-1 - TRBV6-1 TGTGCCAGCAACTCACCTGCCGGGTGGGGTGGCACTGAAGCTTTCTTT CASNSPAGWGGTEAFF
- TRBJ2-4 few TRBV20-1 TGCAGTGCATGGGGGCCGAGGGGCAAAAACATTCAGTACTTC CSAWGPRGKNIQYF
- TRBJ2-5 few TRBV29-1 TGCAGCGCCTCGAGCACCCAGGGTGGGGAGACCCAGTACTTC CSASSTQGGETQYF
- TRBJ1-2 few TRBV28 TGTGCCAGCATTGAGTCAGGAGACTTCTATGGCTACACCTTC CASIESGDFYGYTF
- TRBJ1-5 - TRBV6-1 TGTGCCAGCAGTGAGGGGGGTGCGAATCAGCCCCAGCATTTT CASSEGGANQPQHF
- TRBJ2-1 few TRBV28 TGTGCCAGCAGGCAACCCCTAGCTATCAATGAGCAGTTCTTC CASRQPLAINEQFF
- TRBJ1-1 few TRBV6-5 TGTGCCAGCAGTTACTCTGGGACACACATGAACACTGAAGCTTTCTTT CASSYSGTHMNTEAFF
- TRBJ2-7 many TRBV5-1 TGCGCCAGCAGCCCAAGGGGAGCCTACGAGCAGTACTTC CASSPRGAYEQYF
TRBD1 TRBJ2-1 - TRBV5-8 TGTGCCAGCAGGCGTTGGACAGGGGAAAGGGTTTACAATGAGCAGTTCTTC CASRRWTGERVYNEQFF
TRBD2 TRBJ2-7 few TRBV20-1 TGCAGTGCTAGATCCCCGACTAGCGGAACCTACGAGCAGTACTTC CSARSPTSGTYEQYF
TRBD2 TRBJ2-2 few TRBV20-1 TGCAGTGCTCCGGGACTAGCGGGAGGGCTTCGTTCCGGGGAGCTGTTTTTT CSAPGLAGGLRSGELFF
- TRBJ1-1 few TRBV7-9 TGTGCCAGCAGCCCTAAGGGCGAGAACACTGAAGCTTTCTTT CASSPKGENTEAFF